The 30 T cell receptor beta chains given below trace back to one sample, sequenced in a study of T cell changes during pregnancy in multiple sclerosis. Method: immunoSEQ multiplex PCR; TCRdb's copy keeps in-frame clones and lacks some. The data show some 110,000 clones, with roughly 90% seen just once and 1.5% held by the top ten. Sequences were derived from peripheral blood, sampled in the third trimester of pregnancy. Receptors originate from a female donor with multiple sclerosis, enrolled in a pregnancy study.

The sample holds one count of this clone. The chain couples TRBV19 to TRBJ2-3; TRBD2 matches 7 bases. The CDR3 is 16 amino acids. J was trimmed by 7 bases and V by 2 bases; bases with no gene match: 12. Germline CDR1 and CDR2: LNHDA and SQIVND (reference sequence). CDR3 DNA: TGTGCCAGTAGTATACCCGGACGTGGGGGGGAGAATACGCAGTATTTT. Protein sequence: CASSIPGRGGENTQYF. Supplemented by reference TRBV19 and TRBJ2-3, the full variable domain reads DGGITQSPKYLFRKEGQNVTLSCEQNLNHDAMYWYRQDPGQGLRLIYYSQIVNDFQKGDIAEGYSVSREKKESFPLTVTSAQKNPTAFYLCASSIPGRGGENTQYFGPGTRLTVL.

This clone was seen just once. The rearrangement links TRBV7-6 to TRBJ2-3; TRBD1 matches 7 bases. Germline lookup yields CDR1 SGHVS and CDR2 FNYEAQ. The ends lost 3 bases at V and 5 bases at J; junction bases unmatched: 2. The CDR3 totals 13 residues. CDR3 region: CASSFTGEDTQYF. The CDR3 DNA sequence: TGTGCCAGCAGCTTTACAGGGGAAGATACGCAGTATTTT.

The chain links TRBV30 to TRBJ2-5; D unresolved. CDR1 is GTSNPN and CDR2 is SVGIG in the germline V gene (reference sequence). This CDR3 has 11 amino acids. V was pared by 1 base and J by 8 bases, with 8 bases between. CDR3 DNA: TGTGCCTGGAGTGGAACTATAACCCAGTACTTC. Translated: CAWSGTITQYF.

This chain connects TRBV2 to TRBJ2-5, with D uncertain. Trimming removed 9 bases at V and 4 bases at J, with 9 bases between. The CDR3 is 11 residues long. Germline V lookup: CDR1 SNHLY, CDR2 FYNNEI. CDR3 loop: CASESRETQYF. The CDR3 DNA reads TGTGCCAGTGAGAGCCGAGAGACCCAGTACTTC.

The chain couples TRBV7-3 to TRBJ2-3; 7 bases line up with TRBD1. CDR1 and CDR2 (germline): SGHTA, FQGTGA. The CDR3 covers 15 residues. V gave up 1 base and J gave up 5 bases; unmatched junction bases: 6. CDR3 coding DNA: TGTGCCAGCAGCTTAAGCGAGGGGGCGAGAGATACGCAGTATTTT. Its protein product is CASSLSEGARDTQYF.

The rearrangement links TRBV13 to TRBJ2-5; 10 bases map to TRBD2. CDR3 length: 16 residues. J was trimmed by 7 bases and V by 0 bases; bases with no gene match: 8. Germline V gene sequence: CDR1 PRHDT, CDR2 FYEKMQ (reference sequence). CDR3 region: CASSLGASGGKGTQYF. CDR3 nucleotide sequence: TGTGCCAGCAGCTTAGGTGCTAGCGGGGGCAAAGGGACCCAGTACTTC.

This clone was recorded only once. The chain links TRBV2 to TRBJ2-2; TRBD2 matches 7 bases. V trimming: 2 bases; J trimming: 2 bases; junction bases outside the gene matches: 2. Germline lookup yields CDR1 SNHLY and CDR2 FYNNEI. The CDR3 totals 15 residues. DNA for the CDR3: TGTGCCAGCAGTGAACTAGCGGATAACACCGGGGAGCTGTTTTTT. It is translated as CASSELADNTGELFF.

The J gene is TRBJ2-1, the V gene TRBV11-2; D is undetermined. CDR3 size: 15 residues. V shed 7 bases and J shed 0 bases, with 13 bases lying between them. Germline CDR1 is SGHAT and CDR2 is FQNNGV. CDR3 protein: CASNELGYSYNEQFF. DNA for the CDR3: TGTGCCAGCAACGAGCTGGGCTACTCCTACAATGAGCAGTTCTTC.

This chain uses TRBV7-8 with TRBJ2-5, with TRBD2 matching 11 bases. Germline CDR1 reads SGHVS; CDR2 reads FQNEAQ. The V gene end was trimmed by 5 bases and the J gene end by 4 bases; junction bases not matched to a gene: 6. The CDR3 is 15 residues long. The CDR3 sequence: CASSLLAGVGETQYF. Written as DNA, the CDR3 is TGTGCCAGCAGCCTACTAGCGGGAGTGGGAGAGACCCAGTACTTC.

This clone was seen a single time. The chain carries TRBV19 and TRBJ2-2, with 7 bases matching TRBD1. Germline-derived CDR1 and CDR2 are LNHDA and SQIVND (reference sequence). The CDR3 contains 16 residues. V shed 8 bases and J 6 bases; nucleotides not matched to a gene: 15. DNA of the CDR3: TGTGCCAGTGAAAACAGGGGCGGTCCACCACCCGGGGAGCTGTTTTTT. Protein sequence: CASENRGGPPPGELFF.

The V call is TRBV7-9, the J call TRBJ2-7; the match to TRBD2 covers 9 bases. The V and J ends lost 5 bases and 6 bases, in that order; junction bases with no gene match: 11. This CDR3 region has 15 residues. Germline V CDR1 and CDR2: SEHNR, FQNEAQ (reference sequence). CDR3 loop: CASSVVRGGSPEQYF. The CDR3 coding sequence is TGTGCCAGCAGCGTTGTGCGGGGGGGGAGCCCCGAGCAGTACTTC.

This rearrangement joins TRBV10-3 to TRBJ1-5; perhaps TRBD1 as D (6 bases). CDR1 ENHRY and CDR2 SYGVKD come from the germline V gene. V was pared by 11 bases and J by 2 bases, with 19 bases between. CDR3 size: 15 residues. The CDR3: CAVGVEGDGNQPQHF. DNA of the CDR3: TGTGCCGTAGGGGTCGAGGGGGATGGCAATCAGCCCCAGCATTTT.

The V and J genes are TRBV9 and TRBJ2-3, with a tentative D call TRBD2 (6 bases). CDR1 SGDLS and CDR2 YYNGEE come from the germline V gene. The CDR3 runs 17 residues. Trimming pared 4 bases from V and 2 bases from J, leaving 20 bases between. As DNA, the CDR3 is TGTGCCAGCAGCCCTAGATTGGGGGAGGATATCACAGATACGCAGTATTTT. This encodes CASSPRLGEDITDTQYF.

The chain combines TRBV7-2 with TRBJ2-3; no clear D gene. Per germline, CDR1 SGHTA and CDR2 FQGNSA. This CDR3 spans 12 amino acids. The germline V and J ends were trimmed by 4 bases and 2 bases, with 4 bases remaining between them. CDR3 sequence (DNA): TGTGCCAGCAGCTCCATCACAGATACGCAGTATTTT. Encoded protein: CASSSITDTQYF.

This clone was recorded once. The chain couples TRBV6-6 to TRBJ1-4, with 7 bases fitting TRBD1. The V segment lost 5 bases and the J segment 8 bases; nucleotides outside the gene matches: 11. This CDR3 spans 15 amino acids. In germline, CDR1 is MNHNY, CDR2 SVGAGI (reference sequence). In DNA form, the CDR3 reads TGTGCCAGCAGTCAATTGACAGGGCAGAAAGAAAAACTGTTTTTT. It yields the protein CASSQLTGQKEKLFF.

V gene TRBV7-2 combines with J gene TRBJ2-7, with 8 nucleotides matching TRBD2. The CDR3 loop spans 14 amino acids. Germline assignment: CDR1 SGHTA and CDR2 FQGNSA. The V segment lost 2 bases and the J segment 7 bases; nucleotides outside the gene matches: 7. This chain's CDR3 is CASSLPPGLGEQYF. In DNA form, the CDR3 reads TGTGCCAGCAGCTTACCGCCGGGACTAGGAGAGCAGTACTTC.

The CDR3 sequence is CASRVRGTYEQYF. CDR3 coding DNA: TGTGCCAGCAGAGTCCGGGGGACCTACGAGCAGTACTTC. This sequence joins TRBV6-5 and TRBJ2-7; weak D call: TRBD2 (6 bases). The CDR3 runs to 13 residues. CDR1 is MNHEY and CDR2 is SVGAGI in the germline V gene. V lost 6 bases and J 2 bases, leaving 11 bases between the germline ends.

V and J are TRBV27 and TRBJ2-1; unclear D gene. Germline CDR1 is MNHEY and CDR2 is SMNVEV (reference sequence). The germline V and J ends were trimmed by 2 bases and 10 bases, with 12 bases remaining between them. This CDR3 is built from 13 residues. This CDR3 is CASSLRLGREQFF. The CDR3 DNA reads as TGTGCCAGCAGTTTAAGGTTGGGCCGGGAGCAGTTCTTC.

Here the CDR3 reads CASSLTENTEAFF. The DNA of the CDR3 is TGTGCCAGCAGTTTGACAGAGAACACTGAAGCTTTCTTT. The chain combines TRBV27 with TRBJ1-1, with D possibly TRBD1 on 5 matching bases. This CDR3 has 13 amino acids. The V end lost 3 bases, the J end lost 1 base, and 6 bases lay between the germline ends. Germline V gene lookup returns CDR1 MNHEY and CDR2 SMNVEV (reference sequence).

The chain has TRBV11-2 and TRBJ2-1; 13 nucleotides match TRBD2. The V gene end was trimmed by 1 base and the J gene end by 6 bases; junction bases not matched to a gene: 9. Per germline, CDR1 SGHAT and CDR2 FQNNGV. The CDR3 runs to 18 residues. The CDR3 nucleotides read TGTGCCAGCAGCTTAGTATGGACTAGCGGGGGAGGCACCAATGAGCAGTTCTTC. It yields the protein CASSLVWTSGGGTNEQFF. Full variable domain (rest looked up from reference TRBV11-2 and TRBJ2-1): EAGVAQSPRYKIIEKRQSVAFWCNPISGHATLYWYQQILGQGPKLLIQFQNNGVVDDSQLPKDRFSAERLKGVDSTLKIQPAKLEDSAVYLCASSLVWTSGGGTNEQFFGPGTRLTVL.

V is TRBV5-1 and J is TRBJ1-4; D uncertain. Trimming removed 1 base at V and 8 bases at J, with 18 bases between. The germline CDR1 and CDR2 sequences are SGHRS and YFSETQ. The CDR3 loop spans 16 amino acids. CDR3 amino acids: CASSLIPLTTNEKLFF. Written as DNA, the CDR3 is TGCGCCAGCAGCTTGATCCCACTAACAACAAACGAAAAACTGTTTTTT.

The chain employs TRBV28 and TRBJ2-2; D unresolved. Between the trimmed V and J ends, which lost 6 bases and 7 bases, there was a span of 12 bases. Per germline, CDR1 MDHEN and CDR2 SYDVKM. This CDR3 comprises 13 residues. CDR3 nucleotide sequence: TGTGCCAGCAGACGTGAGCTTTTCGGGGAGCTGTTTTTT. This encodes CASRRELFGELFF.

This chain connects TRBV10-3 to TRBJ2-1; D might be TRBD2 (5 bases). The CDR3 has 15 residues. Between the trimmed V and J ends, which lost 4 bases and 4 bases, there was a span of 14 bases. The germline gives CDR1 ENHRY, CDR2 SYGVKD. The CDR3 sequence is CAISVESGTYNEQFF. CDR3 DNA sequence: TGTGCCATCAGTGTCGAGAGCGGAACATACAATGAGCAGTTCTTC.

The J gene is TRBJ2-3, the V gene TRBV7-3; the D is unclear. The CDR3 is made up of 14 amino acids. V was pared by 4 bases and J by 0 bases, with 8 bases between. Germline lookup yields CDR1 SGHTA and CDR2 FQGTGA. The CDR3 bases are TGTGCCAGCAGCTCCCAACATAGCACAGATACGCAGTATTTT. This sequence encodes CASSSQHSTDTQYF. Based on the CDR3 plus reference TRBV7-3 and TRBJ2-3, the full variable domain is GAGVSQTPSNKVTEKGKYVELRCDPISGHTALYWYRQSLGQGPEFLIYFQGTGAADDSGLPNDRFFAVRPEGSVSTLKIQRTERGDSAVYLCASSSQHSTDTQYFGPGTRLTVL.

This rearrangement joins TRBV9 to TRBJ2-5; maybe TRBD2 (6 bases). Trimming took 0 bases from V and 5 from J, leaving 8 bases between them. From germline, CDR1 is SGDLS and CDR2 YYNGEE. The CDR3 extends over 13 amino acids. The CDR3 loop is CASSVDGRETQYF. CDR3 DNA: TGTGCCAGCAGCGTAGATGGGAGGGAGACCCAGTACTTC.

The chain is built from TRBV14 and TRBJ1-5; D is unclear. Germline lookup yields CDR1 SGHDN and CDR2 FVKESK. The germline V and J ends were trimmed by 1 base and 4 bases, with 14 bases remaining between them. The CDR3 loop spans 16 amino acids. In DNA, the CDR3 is TGTGCCAGCAGCCAAGCCGCGGCACCTTTAAATCAGCCCCAGCATTTT. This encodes CASSQAAAPLNQPQHF.

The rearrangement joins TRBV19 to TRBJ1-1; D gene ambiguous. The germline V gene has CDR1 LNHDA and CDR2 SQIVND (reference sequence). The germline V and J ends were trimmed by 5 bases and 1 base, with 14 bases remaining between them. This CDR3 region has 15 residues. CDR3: CASSVAHGENTEAFF. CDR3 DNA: TGTGCCAGTAGTGTGGCGCACGGAGAGAACACTGAAGCTTTCTTT.

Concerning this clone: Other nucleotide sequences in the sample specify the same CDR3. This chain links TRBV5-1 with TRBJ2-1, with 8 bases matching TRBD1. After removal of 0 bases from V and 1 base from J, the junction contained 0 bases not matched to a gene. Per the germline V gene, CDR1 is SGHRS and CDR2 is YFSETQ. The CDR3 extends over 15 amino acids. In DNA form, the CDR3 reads TGCGCCAGCAGCTTGGGACAGGGGTCCTACAATGAGCAGTTCTTC. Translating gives CASSLGQGSYNEQFF.

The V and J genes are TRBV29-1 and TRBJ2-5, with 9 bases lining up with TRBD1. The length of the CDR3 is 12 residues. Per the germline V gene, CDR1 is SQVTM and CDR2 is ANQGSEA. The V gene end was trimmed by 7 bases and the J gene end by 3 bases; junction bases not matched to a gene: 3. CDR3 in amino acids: CSDRQGEETQYF. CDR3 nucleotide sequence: TGCAGCGACCGACAGGGGGAAGAGACCCAGTACTTC.

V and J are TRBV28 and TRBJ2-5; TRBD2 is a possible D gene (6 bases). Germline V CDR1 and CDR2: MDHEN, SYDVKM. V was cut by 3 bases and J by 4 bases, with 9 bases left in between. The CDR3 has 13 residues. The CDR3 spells CASSLGGPETQYF. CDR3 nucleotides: TGTGCCAGCAGTTTGGGGGGTCCAGAGACCCAGTACTTC.